This entry lists 4 T cell receptor beta chains sequenced from one sample in a study of cytotoxic CD8 clonotypes in ibrutinib-treated CLL. Some clones are missing from TCRdb's copy, which holds only in-frame ones; the method was immunoSEQ multiplex PCR. The table includes over 250,000 clones, 60% to 80% detected once. The material was PBMCs, obtained at disease progression, from a patient treated with ibrutinib. The receptors were gathered from a human donor with chronic lymphocytic leukemia.

V usage is TRBV5-1 and J usage is TRBJ2-7, with TRBD2 identical over 8 bases. The CDR3 extends over 14 amino acids. Germline CDR1 and CDR2: SGHRS and YFSETQ. The V gene end was trimmed by 1 base and the J gene end by 5 bases; junction bases not matched to a gene: 5. CDR3 region: CASSLTGGPHEQYF. The DNA for the CDR3 is TGCGCCAGCAGCTTGACGGGAGGGCCCCACGAGCAGTACTTC.

In this sample, this clone turned up a few times. V is TRBV7-9 and J is TRBJ2-1, with D tentatively TRBD2 (5 bases). Germline V gene sequence: CDR1 SEHNR, CDR2 FQNEAQ (reference sequence). V was clipped by 4 bases and J by 7 bases, with 8 bases between them. The CDR3 is made up of 12 amino acids. In DNA form, the CDR3 reads TGTGCCAGCAGCTCCACGGGGAATGAGCAGTTCTTC. It codes for CASSSTGNEQFF.

The chain links TRBV10-3 to TRBJ2-3, with D maybe TRBD2 (5 bases). The CDR3 covers 13 residues. Germline V gives CDR1 ENHRY, CDR2 SYGVKD. V lost 4 bases and J 4 bases, leaving 9 bases between the germline ends. Here the CDR3 reads CAISVTSPDTQYF. The CDR3 DNA follows: TGTGCCATCAGTGTCACTAGTCCAGATACGCAGTATTTT.

The V call is TRBV6-5, the J call TRBJ2-7, with TRBD1 matching over 7 bases. The CDR3 spans 15 residues. The junction had 12 bases not matched to a gene; V was cut back by 5 bases and J by 5 bases. Germline CDR1 MNHEY, CDR2 SVGAGI. This CDR3 is CASSPPLGGLNEQYF. The CDR3 region has the DNA TGTGCCAGCAGTCCCCCCCTAGGGGGCCTAAACGAGCAGTACTTC.